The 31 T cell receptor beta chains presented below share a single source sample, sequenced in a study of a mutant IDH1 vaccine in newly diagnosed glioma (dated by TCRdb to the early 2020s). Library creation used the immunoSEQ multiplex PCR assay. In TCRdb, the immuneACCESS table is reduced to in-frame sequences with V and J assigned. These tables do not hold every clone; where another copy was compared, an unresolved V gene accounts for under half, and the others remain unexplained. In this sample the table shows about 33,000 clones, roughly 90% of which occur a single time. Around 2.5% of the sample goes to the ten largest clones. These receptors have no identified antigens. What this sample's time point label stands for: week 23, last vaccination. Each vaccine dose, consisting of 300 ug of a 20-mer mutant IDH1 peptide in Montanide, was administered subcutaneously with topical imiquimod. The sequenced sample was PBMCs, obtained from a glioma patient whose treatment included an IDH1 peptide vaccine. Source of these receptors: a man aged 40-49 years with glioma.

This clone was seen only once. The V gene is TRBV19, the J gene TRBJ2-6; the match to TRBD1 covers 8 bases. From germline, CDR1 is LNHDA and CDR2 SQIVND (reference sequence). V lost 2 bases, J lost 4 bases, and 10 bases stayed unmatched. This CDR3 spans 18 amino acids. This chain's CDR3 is CASSILDRDPGGANVLTF. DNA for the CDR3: TGTGCCAGTAGTATACTGGACAGGGACCCTGGGGGGGCCAACGTCCTGACTTTC. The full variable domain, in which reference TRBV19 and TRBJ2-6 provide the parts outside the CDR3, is DGGITQSPKYLFRKEGQNVTLSCEQNLNHDAMYWYRQDPGQGLRLIYYSQIVNDFQKGDIAEGYSVSREKKESFPLTVTSAQKNPTAFYLCASSILDRDPGGANVLTFGAGSRLTVL.

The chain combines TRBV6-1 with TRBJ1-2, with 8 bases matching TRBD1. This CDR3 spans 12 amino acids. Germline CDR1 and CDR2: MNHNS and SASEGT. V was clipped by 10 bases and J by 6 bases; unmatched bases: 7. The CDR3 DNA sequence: TGTGCCATCCTTGGGGACAGGAATGGCTACACCTTC. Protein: CAILGDRNGYTF.

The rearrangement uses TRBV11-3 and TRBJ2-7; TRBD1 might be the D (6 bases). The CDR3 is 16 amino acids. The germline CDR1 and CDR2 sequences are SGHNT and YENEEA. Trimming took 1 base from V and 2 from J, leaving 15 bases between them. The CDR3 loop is CASSLGLARGPYEQYF. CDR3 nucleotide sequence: TGTGCCAGCAGCTTAGGTCTTGCCAGGGGTCCCTACGAGCAGTACTTC. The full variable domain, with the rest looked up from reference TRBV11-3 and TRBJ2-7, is EAGVVQSPRYKIIEKKQPVAFWCNPISGHNTLYWYLQNLGQGPELLIRYENEEAVDDSQLPKDRFSAERLKGVDSTLKIQPAELGDSAVYLCASSLGLARGPYEQYFGPGTRLTVT.

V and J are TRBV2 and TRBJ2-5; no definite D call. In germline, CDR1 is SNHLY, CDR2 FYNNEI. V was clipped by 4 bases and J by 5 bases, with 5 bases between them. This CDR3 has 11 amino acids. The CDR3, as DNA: TGTGCCAGCAGTGTTGAGGAGACCCAGTACTTC. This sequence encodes CASSVEETQYF.

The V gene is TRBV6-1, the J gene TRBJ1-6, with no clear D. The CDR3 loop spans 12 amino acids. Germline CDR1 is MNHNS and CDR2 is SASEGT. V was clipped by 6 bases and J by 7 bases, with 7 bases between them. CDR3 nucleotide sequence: TGTGCCAGCAGGGGCCCGAATTCACCCCTCCACTTT. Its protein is CASRGPNSPLHF.

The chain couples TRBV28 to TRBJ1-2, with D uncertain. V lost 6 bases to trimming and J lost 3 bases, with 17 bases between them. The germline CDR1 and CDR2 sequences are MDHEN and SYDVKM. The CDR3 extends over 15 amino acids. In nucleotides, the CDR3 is TGTGCCAGCAGCCCGCCTTTGCGGGCCTACTATGGCTACACCTTC. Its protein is CASSPPLRAYYGYTF.

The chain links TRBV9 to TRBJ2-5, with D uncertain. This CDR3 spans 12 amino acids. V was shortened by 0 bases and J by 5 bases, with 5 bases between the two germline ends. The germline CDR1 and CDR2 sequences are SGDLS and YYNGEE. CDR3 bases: TGTGCCAGCAGCGTAGGATATGAGACCCAGTACTTC. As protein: CASSVGYETQYF.

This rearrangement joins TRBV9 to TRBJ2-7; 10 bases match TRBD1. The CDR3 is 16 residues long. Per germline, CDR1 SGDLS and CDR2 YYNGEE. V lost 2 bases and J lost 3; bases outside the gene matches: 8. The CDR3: CASSVSGTGVFYEQYF. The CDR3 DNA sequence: TGTGCCAGCAGCGTCTCTGGGACAGGGGTTTTCTACGAGCAGTACTTC.

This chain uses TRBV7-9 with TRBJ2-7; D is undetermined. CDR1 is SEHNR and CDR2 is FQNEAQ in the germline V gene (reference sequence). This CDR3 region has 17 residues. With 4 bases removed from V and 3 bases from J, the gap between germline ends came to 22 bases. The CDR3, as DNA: TGTGCCAGCAGCTCCCTGTTCGGAATCGAATCTAGCTACGAGCAGTACTTC. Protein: CASSSLFGIESSYEQYF.

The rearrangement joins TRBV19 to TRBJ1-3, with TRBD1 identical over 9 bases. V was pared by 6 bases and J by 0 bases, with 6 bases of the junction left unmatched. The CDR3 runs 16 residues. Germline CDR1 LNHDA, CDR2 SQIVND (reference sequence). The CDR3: CASSASTGGSGNTIYF. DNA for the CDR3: TGTGCCAGTAGCGCTTCGACAGGGGGCTCTGGAAACACCATATATTTT.

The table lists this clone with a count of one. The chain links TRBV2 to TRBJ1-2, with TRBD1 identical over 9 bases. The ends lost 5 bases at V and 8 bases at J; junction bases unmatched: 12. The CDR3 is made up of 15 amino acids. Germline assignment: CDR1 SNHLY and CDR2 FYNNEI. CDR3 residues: CASSLLLGQGFGYTF. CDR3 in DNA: TGTGCCAGCAGTCTTCTATTAGGACAGGGGTTCGGCTACACCTTC.

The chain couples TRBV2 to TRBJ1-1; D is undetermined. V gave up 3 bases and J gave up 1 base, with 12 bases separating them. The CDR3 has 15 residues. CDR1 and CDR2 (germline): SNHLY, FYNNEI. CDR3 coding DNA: TGTGCCAGCAGTGAGTTCGGAGGAGGGAACACTGAAGCTTTCTTT. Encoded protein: CASSEFGGGNTEAFF. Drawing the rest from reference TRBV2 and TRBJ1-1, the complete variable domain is EPEVTQTPSHQVTQMGQEVILRCVPISNHLYFYWYRQILGQKVEFLVSFYNNEISEKSEIFDDQFSVERPDGSNFTLKIRSTKLEDSAMYFCASSEFGGGNTEAFFGQGTRLTVV.

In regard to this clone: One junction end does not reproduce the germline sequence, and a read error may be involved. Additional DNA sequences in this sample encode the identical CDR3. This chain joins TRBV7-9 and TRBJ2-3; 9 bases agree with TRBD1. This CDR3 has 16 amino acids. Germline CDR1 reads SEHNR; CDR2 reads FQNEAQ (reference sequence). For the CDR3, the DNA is TGTGCCAGCAGCTCATTGGGGGGACAGGGATCAGATACACAGTATTTT. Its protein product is CASSSLGGQGSDTQYF.

The CDR3 is CASSEEADRSNEETQYF. The DNA of the CDR3 is TGTGCCAGCAGTGAAGAGGCGGACAGGTCAAACGAAGAGACCCAGTACTTC. V usage is TRBV2 and J usage is TRBJ2-5; 7 positions agree with TRBD1. The J segment lost 3 bases and the V segment lost 1 base, leaving 11 bases of the junction unmatched. The germline V gene encodes CDR1 SNHLY and CDR2 FYNNEI. The CDR3 is made up of 17 amino acids.

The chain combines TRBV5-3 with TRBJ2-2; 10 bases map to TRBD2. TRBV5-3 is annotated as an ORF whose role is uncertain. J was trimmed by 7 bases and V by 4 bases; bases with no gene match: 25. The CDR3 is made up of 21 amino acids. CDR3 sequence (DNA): TGTGCCAGAAGCCCAGAACAGGGTGCGAGGGTAGCGGGAGGCGGTGACGGGGAGCTGTTTTTT. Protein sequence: CARSPEQGARVAGGGDGELFF.

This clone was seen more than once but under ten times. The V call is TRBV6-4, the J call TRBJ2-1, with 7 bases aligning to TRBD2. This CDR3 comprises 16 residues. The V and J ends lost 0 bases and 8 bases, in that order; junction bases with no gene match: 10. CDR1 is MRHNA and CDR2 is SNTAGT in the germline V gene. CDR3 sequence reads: CASSDSGGSRGDEQFF. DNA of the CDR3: TGTGCCAGCAGTGACTCCGGGGGGAGTCGGGGCGATGAGCAGTTCTTC.

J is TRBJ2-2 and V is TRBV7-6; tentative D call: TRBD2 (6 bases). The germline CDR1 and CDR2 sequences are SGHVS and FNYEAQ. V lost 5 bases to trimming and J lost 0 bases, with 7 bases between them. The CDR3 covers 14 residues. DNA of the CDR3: TGTGCCAGCAGCGGGACTGCGAACACCGGGGAGCTGTTTTTT. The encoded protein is CASSGTANTGELFF.

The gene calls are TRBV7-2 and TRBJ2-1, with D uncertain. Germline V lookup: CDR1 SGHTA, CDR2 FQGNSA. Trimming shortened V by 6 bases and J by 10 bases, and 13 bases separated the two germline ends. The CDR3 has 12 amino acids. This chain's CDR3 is CASSSGLVEQFF. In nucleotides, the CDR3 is TGTGCCAGCAGTTCTGGCCTCGTAGAGCAGTTCTTC.

The CDR3 DNA reads TGTGCCACCCGCCGGGCAGCTGGGCCCGGGGAGCTGTTTTTT. Residues: CATRRAAGPGELFF. The J gene is TRBJ2-2, the V gene TRBV11-2; D not certain. The CDR3 consists of 14 residues. V was shortened by 10 bases and J by 6 bases, with 18 bases between the two germline ends. Germline V gene lookup returns CDR1 SGHAT and CDR2 FQNNGV.

CDR3 DNA sequence: TGTGCCAGTAGTCCCCGGACAGGGATTGAAGCTTTCTTT. As protein: CASSPRTGIEAFF. This chain links TRBV19 with TRBJ1-1, with TRBD1 matching over 8 bases. CDR1 LNHDA and CDR2 SQIVND come from the germline V gene (reference sequence). Unmatched junction bases numbered 6, after V lost 5 bases and J lost 7 bases. This CDR3 has 13 residues.

CDR3 residues: CASSLGHASGNTIYF. The CDR3 nucleotides read TGCGCCAGCAGCTTGGGGCACGCCTCTGGAAACACCATATATTTT. V is TRBV5-1 and J is TRBJ1-3; no definite D call. The CDR3 runs 15 residues. Deletions cut 0 bases from V and 0 bases from J, with 7 bases between. The germline gives CDR1 SGHRS, CDR2 YFSETQ.

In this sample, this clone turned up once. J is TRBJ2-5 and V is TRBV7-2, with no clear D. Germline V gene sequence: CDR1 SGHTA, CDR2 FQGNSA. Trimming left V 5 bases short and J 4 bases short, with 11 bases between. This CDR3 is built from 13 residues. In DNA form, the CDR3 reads TGTGCCAGCAGCGCCCTCGGTCTAGAGACCCAGTACTTC. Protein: CASSALGLETQYF.

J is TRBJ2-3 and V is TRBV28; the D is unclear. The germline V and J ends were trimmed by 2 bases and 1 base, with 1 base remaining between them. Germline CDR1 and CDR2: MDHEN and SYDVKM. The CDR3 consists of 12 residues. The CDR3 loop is CASSLGTDTQYF. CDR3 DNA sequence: TGTGCCAGCAGTTTAGGCACAGATACGCAGTATTTT.

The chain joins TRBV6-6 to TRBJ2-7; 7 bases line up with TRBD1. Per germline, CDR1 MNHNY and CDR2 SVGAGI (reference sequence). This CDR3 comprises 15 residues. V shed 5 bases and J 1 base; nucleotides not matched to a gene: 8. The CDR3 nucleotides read TGTGCCAGCAGTCCGCCTCGACAGGGTTCCTACGAGCAGTACTTC. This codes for CASSPPRQGSYEQYF.

In DNA, the CDR3 is TGTGCCAGCAGTTGGAACAACGAGCAGTACTTC. Its protein is CASSWNNEQYF. The chain has TRBV28 and TRBJ2-7; unclear D gene. Trimming shortened V by 4 bases and J by 5 bases, and 6 bases separated the two germline ends. This CDR3 has 11 amino acids. CDR1 and CDR2 (germline): MDHEN, SYDVKM.

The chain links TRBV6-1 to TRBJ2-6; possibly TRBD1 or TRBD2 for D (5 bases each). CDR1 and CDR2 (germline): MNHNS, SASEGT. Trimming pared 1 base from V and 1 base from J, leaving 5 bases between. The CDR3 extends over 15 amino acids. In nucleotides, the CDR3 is TGTGCCAGCAGTGAAGGGGGGTCTGGGGCCAACGTCCTGACTTTC. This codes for CASSEGGSGANVLTF.

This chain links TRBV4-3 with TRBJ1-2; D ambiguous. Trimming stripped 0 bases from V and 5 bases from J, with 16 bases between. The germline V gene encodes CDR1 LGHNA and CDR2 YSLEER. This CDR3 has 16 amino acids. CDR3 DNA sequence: TGCGCCAGCAGCCAAGAGGATCGGGTAGAAGGGTATGGCTACACCTTC. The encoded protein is CASSQEDRVEGYGYTF.

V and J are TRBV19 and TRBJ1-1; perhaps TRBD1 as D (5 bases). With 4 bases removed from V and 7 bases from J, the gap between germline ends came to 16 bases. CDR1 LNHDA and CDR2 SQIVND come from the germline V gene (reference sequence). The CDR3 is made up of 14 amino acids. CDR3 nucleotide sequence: TGTGCCAGTAGTACCTCTCACCGGAGGGGTGAAGCTTTCTTT. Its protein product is CASSTSHRRGEAFF.

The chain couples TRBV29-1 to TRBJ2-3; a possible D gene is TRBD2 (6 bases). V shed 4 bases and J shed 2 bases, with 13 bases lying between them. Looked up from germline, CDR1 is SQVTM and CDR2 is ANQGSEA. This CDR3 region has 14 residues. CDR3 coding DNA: TGCAGCGTTGGGCGGGACCCGAACACAGATACGCAGTATTTT. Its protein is CSVGRDPNTDTQYF.

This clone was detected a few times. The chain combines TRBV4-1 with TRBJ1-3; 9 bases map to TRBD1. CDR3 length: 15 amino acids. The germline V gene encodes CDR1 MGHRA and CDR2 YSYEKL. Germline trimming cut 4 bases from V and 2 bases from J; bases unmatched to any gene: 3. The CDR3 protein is CASSPRQGAGNTIYF. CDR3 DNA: TGCGCCAGCAGCCCACGACAGGGGGCTGGAAACACCATATATTTT.

The CDR3 bases are TGTGCCAGCAGAGAATACTTGGACAGACCTTCCTACGAGCAGTACGTC. It yields the protein CASREYLDRPSYEQYV. The rearrangement links TRBV2 to TRBJ2-7, with D possibly matching TRBD1 (6 bases). The germline V gene has CDR1 SNHLY and CDR2 FYNNEI. V was trimmed by 6 bases and J by 1 base, leaving 19 bases between them. CDR3 length: 16 amino acids.